The entry that follows covers one T cell receptor (beta chain) sequence. Its specificity is unknown. The memory fraction was CD4+CD45RO+CD25- cells. From the 5' RACE reads, TCRdb called clonotypes with MiXCR, one entry per CDR3 protein. The sample lists about 6,600 distinct CDR3 sequences; over 45% were seen once. Study-level points and caveats: Whole repertoires were not studied in the larger cohort, only one V-J beta rearrangement.

The CDR3 loop spans 15 amino acids. Germline loops: CDR1 LGHNA, CDR2 YNFKEQ. The trim removed 0 bases at V and 13 bases at J, leaving 9 bases unmatched. This clonotype was sampled from a female donor with breast cancer. The sequencing sample was made of tumor-infiltrating memory CD4+ T cells sorted from the breast tumor. Regarding subset: memory CD4+ T cells, CD4+CD45RO+CD25-. The J gene is TRBJ1-6, the V gene TRBV4-2; 7 bases map to TRBD1. The CDR3 DNA follows: TGTGCCAGCAGCCAAGATCTGGGACAGCGCAAGCCCCTCCACTTT. Translated, it gives CASSQDLGQRKPLHF.